This T cell receptor (beta chain) emerged from a study of blood T cell repertoires in COVID-19. Study-level background: Acute-phase and convalescent COVID-19 samples originated in the United States, Italy and Spain. From T cells, B-cell-depleted T cells, or PBMCs came the material, which was cDNA or gDNA.

This CDR3 has 15 residues. Germline CDR1 LGHDT, CDR2 YNNKEL (reference sequence). V was clipped by 0 bases and J by 6 bases; unmatched bases: 3. Study processing details: Amplification from reference gene primers served as the basis for estimated nucleated cell counts. Libraries were prepared by immunoSEQ multiplex PCR; TCRdb keeps only in-frame clonotypes and omits some of them. The D gene and trimming were derived from the DNA, and the V and J assignments and clone size from that table. This sample yields some 320,000 clones, of which 85% are seen a single time; just over 7% belongs to the top ten. This clone was seen a single time.

V gene TRBV3-1 (or the pseudogene TRBV3-2) combines with J gene TRBJ2-2, with 8 bases that match TRBD2. Sequencing was performed on peripheral blood. The clonotype originates from a human donor in a cohort sampled during active COVID-19. The CDR3 is CASSQDLLAAGELFF. The CDR3 bases are TGTGCCAGCAGCCAAGATCTACTAGCGGCCGGGGAGCTGTTTTTT.